This is a list of T cell receptor beta chains from one sample in a study of blood T cell repertoires in COVID-19. The repertoire was sequenced with immunoSEQ multiplex PCR; TCRdb's copy has only in-frame clones and lacks some. The top ten hold around 1.7% of the sample, which has hundreds of thousands of clones, 90% seen once. The sequenced sample consisted of PBMCs or T cells enriched from blood (not recorded which). The receptors here all came from a woman younger than 30 with acute COVID-19. Both conserved end residues are part of each CDR3. A D gene is named only where the DNA matches it firmly. Size tells how often a clone was seen (once, few, many) or the class of an expanded clone, and some rows leave it out.

>.|TRBV11-2|.|TRBJ1-1
TGTGCCAGCAGCTTAACTGGCGGGAGGATTTCACACACTGAAGCTTTCTTT
CASSLTGGRISHTEAFF
>.|TRBV27|.|TRBJ1-2
TGTGCCAGCAGCCCCGGGGGGGTGGATGGCTACACCTTC
CASSPGGVDGYTF
>.|TRBV9|.|TRBJ1-1
TGTGCCAGCAGCCAACCAGGGGCTTGGAACACTGAAGCTTTCTTT
CASSQPGAWNTEAFF
>.|TRBV29-1|.|TRBJ1-1
TGCAGCGTTGTGCCCCGGTCAGGCACTGAAGCTTTCTTT
CSVVPRSGTEAFF
>.|TRBV28|.|TRBJ2-5
TGTGCCAGCTGTTGGGGCAGCGAGACCCAGTACTTC
CASCWGSETQYF
>TRBD1|TRBV3-1/TRBV3-2|.|TRBJ1-2
TGTGCCAGCAGCCACCACCGGGACAGGGACTATGGCTACACCTTC
CASSHHRDRDYGYTF
>TRBD1|TRBV19|once|TRBJ1-2
TGTGCCAGTAGTATTCGGACAGGGGGTGGCTACACCTTC
CASSIRTGGGYTF
>TRBD1|TRBV7-3|.|TRBJ1-1
TGTGCCAGCAGCTCTGGGACAGGGATGGAAGCTTTCTTT
CASSSGTGMEAFF
>.|TRBV29-1|.|TRBJ2-7
TGCAGCGTTGGGAGCCACGAGCAGTACTTC
CSVGSHEQYF
>TRBD1|TRBV29-1|.|TRBJ2-3
TGCAGCGTCCTCGACAGGGGGCGAGGAGATACGCAGTATTTT
CSVLDRGRGDTQYF
>.|TRBV7-2|.|TRBJ2-3
TGTGCCAGCAGCTTAGCCCCGACAGGTTTTAGCACAGATACGCAGTATTTT
CASSLAPTGFSTDTQYF
>.|TRBV18|.|TRBJ1-2
TGTGCCAGCTCACCGAACTCCGGGACACATGGCTACACCTTC
CASSPNSGTHGYTF
>.|TRBV5-4|.|TRBJ1-4
TGTGCCAGCAGCATCGGACAGAATGAAAAACTGTTTTTT
CASSIGQNEKLFF
>.|TRBV28|.|TRBJ1-1
TGTGCCAGCCGTAGCGGGATGAGAGGAAACACTGAAGCTTTCTTT
CASRSGMRGNTEAFF
>.|TRBV19|.|TRBJ1-3
TGTGCCAGTAGCCCAGGGCCAGGCTCTGGAAACACCATATATTTT
CASSPGPGSGNTIYF
>.|TRBV28|.|TRBJ1-4
TGTGCCAGCAGCCCGAGGAATAATGAAAAACTGTTTTTT
CASSPRNNEKLFF
>.|TRBV7-9|.|TRBJ2-7
TGTGCCAGCAGCTTAGAGGAGTGGGAGGCCGAGCAGTACTTC
CASSLEEWEAEQYF
>.|TRBV29-1|.|TRBJ1-1
TGCAGCGTTGAGAGGCAGAGAGGCACTGAAGCTTTCTTT
CSVERQRGTEAFF
>.|TRBV5-1|.|TRBJ2-5
TGCGCCAGCAGCTTGGCCCAGTACCAAGAGACCCAGTACTTC
CASSLAQYQETQYF
>TRBD1|TRBV6-1|.|TRBJ1-2
TGTGCCAGCAGTGAACGGCTAGGGACAGGCTCAGTGACTGGAGGCTACACCTTC
CASSERLGTGSVTGGYTF
>.|TRBV28|.|TRBJ1-5
TGTGCCAGCGAAGGACAGATCAGCAATCAGCCCCAGCATTTT
CASEGQISNQPQHF
>TRBD2|TRBV30|.|TRBJ2-7
TGTGCCTGGAGTGTATTGGCGGGAGGGCGAAGCGAGCAGTACTTC
CAWSVLAGGRSEQYF
>TRBD2|TRBV6-2/TRBV6-3|.|TRBJ2-1
TGTGCCAGCAGCCGACTAGCGGGAGGGTTAAATGAGCAGTTCTTC
CASSRLAGGLNEQFF
>TRBD1|TRBV19|.|TRBJ1-3
TGTGCCAGTAGCGGGACAGCTGGAAACACCATATATTTT
CASSGTAGNTIYF
>TRBD1|TRBV5-1|.|TRBJ2-5
TGCGCCAGCAGCTTGGGACAGGGGGGGACGGAGACCCAGTACTTC
CASSLGQGGTETQYF
>TRBD1|TRBV4-1|.|TRBJ1-6
TGCGCCAGCAGCCACGCGGACAGGGACGGTTCACCCCTCCACTTT
CASSHADRDGSPLHF
>TRBD1|TRBV30|.|TRBJ1-6
TGTGCCTGGAACTTCGGGACAGGAAATTCACCCCTCCACTTT
CAWNFGTGNSPLHF
>.|TRBV28|.|TRBJ1-1
TGTGCCAGCAGTTTAGTCCCCTCGGGTGGAACTGAAGCTTTCTTT
CASSLVPSGGTEAFF
>.|TRBV11-2|.|TRBJ1-4
TGTGCCAGCAGCCTGGGCCAGGGGCCCTACTCAACTAATGAAAAACTGTTTTTT
CASSLGQGPYSTNEKLFF
>TRBD2|TRBV2|.|TRBJ2-1
TGTGCCAGCAGGGCTAGCGGGAGTTCCTACAATGAGCAGTTCTTC
CASRASGSSYNEQFF
>.|TRBV7-8|.|TRBJ1-6
TGTGCCAGCCGGGAAAATAATTCACCCCTCCACTTT
CASRENNSPLHF